The source of this T cell receptor (beta chain) is a study of prognosis after radiotherapy for stage I lung cancer. Study-level background: In fourteen patients the disease was a newly diagnosed primary stage I lung tumor, whereas about five had oligometastatic NSCLC following surgical resection of the primary tumor. The tumor was squamous cell carcinoma for roughly seven patients; for twelve, it was adenocarcinoma. Therapy that ran concurrently with stereotactic body radiotherapy was given to no patient.

This clonotype rates as medium-sized. Genomic DNA served as the source from which two-round multiplex PCR generated TCR beta CDR3 amplicons. First-round PCR amplification was performed with primers specific to each TRBV and TRBJ gene. One entry per CDR3 protein, called by TCRdb with MiXCR from the multiplex PCR reads. The sample has around 13,000 distinct CDR3 sequences; around two fifths are singletons. The sample here was PBMCs, taken before or after stereotactic body radiation therapy (not recorded which). The clonotype originates from a donor aged 50 or older with non-small cell lung cancer.

CDR3 DNA sequence: TGTGCCAGCAGTATGGGCACCGGGGAGCTGTTTTTT. Its translation: CASSMGTGELFF. J is TRBJ2-2 and V is TRBV12-3 or TRBV12-4; no firm D call. This CDR3 comprises 12 residues. Trimming left V 5 bases short and J 4 bases short, with 5 bases between.